These 3 T cell receptor beta chains originate from one sample sequenced in a study of blood T cell repertoires in COVID-19. Repertoires were generated with immunoSEQ multiplex PCR, while TCRdb's copy carries only in-frame clones and drops some. The data show some 240,000 clones, with 88% seen just once and roughly a tenth held by the top ten. Source material: peripheral blood. The receptors come from a woman between 70 and 85 years old with COVID-19, enrolled during active disease.

The V call is TRBV10-3, the J call TRBJ1-6; 9 positions match TRBD1. The CDR3 extends over 16 amino acids. Germline V gene lookup returns CDR1 ENHRY and CDR2 SYGVKD. V was pared by 2 bases and J by 7 bases, with 6 bases of the junction left unmatched. The CDR3 reads CAISETTGGGNSPLHF. DNA of the CDR3: TGTGCCATCAGTGAGACTACAGGGGGCGGGAATTCACCCCTCCACTTT.

The chain has TRBV6-5 and TRBJ2-5; TRBD2 matches at 8 bases. V dropped 5 bases and J dropped 3; count of bases not matched to a gene: 8. Germline lookup yields CDR1 MNHEY and CDR2 SVGAGI. The CDR3 runs to 15 residues. The DNA for the CDR3 is TGTGCCAGCAGTCAACCCCGGGGGGGGAAAGAGACCCAGTACTTC. Amino acids: CASSQPRGGKETQYF.

This chain uses TRBV7-9 with TRBJ2-7; D may be TRBD1 (6 bases). CDR3 length equals 13 residues. With 1 base removed from V and 7 bases from J, the gap between germline ends came to 11 bases. Germline assignment: CDR1 SEHNR and CDR2 FQNEAQ (reference sequence). CDR3 bases: TGTGCCAGCAGCTTAGACAGGGCCGGGGAGCAGTACTTC. It encodes CASSLDRAGEQYF.